The following is a T cell receptor beta chain sequence with its context. The source of the sample is a study of blood T cell dynamics during melanoma immunotherapy. Looking at the study overall: Metastatic melanoma patients received first-line pembrolizumab or nivolumab plus ipilimumab.

Time point given: pre-treatment baseline. V gave up 2 bases and J gave up 8 bases, with 13 bases separating them. The CDR3 spans 14 residues. Looked up from germline, CDR1 is SGHNT and CDR2 is YENEEA. Assay used: immunoSEQ multiplex PCR; TCRdb lists only in-frame clones, some missing. The sample includes about 11,000 clones, approximately 84% seen only once; the top ten take 14%. V is TRBV11-3 and J is TRBJ2-1; maybe TRBD1 (6 bases). Sequenced material: blood, taken from a patient treated with checkpoint blockade. The clonotype was recovered from a human donor with melanoma. The CDR3 reads CASSLTGNGDEQFF. The CDR3, as DNA: TGTGCCAGCAGCTTAACAGGGAACGGAGATGAGCAGTTCTTC.